This T cell receptor beta chain was captured in a study of blood T cell repertoires in COVID-19. Study at large: The United States, Italy and Spain provided the acute and convalescent COVID-19 samples.

Participants were aged 18 to 89 years from about two dozen US areas. Some clones are missing from TCRdb's copy, which holds only in-frame ones; the method was immunoSEQ multiplex PCR. The sample lists 300,000 to 400,000 clones, just over 85% occurring once. The CDR3 extends over 15 amino acids. Trimming cost V 6 bases and J 0 bases, with 11 bases left between them. The V gene's germline CDR1 is LNHDA and CDR2 SQIVND (reference sequence). This sequence originates from a woman between 35 and 50 years old with acute COVID-19. Source material: PBMCs or T cells enriched from blood (not recorded which). The chain has TRBV19 and TRBJ2-2, with a possible D match to TRBD2 (6 bases). The CDR3 protein is CASSPGLPNTGELFF. The CDR3, as DNA: TGTGCCAGTAGCCCGGGACTTCCGAACACCGGGGAGCTGTTTTTT.